The T cell receptor (beta chain) under discussion was sequenced for a study of blood T cell repertoires in COVID-19. Trimming took 2 bases from V and 6 from J, leaving 5 bases between them. This CDR3 comprises 12 residues. Germline lookup yields CDR1 MDHEN and CDR2 SYDVKM. About this clone: In the same sample, other DNA sequences code for this CDR3.

This study enrolled people aged 18 to 89 from under 25 US geographic areas. Clinical histories supplied by participants themselves formed the basis of cohort assignment. The assay was immunoSEQ multiplex PCR, and TCRdb's table has in-frame clones only and misses some. The profile shows roughly 200,000 clones, around 85% of them singletons. The specimen sequenced was PBMCs or T cells enriched from blood (not recorded which). The genes are TRBV28 and TRBJ1-5; no clear D gene. The sequence derives from a woman aged 40 to 55 with acute COVID-19. The CDR3 DNA sequence: TGTGCCAGCAGTTTAGTCGGTCAGCCCCAGCATTTT. The encoded protein is CASSLVGQPQHF.